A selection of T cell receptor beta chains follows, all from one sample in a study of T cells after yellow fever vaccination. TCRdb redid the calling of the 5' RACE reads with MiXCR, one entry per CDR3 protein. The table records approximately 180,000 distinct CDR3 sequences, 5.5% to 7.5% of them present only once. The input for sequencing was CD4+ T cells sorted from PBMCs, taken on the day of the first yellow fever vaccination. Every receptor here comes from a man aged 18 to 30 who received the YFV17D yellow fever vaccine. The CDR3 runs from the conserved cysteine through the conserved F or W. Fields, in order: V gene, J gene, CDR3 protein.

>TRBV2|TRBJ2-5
CASSEGRRSNGETQYF
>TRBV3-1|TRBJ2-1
CASSRLLAGGFNEQFF
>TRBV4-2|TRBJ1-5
CASSQDPQGAKGQPQHF
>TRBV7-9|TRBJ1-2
CASSLGGATNYGYTF
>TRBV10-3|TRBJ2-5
CAIGRGETQYF
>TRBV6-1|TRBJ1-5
CASSAPTPSDQPQHF
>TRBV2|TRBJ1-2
CASSESRPDYGYTF
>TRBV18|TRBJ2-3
CASSLRSGDWNTQYF
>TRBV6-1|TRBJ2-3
CASMPRGTTDTQYF
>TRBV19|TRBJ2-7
CASSKGYSSSLGYEQYF
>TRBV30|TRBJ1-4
CAWSVNTGSEKLFF
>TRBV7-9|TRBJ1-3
CASRPFGGGNTIYF
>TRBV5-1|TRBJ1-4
CATTIPAGGEKLFF
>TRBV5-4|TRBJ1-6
CASSSQVGHSPLHF
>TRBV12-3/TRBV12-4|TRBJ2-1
CASTSGTYNEQFF
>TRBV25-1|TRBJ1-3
CASSDIRDRGLGNTIYF
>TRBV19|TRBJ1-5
CASGQGVTQPQHF
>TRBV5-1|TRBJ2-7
CASSPNRNYYEQYF
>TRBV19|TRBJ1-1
CASNPQGRNTEAFF
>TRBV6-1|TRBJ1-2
CASSEGRSGDYGYTF
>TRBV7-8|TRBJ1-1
CASKTEQGNTEAFF
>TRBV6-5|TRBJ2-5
CASSPGVETQYF
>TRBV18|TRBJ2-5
CASSPSSGTTETQYF
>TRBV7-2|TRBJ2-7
CASSFRRGYEQYF
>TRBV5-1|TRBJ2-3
CASSVDRDGTQYF
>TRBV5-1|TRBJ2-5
CASGTRGQETQYF
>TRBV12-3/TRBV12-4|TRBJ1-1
CASSPAAPNTEAFF
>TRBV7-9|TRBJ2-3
CASSSDGREGTDTQYF
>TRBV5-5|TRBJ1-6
CASSLAQGDSPLHF
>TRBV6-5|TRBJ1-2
CASSSPRRENYGYTF
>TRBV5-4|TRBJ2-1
CASSDRQDSSYNEQFF
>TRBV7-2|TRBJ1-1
CASTVGGTGVNTEAFF
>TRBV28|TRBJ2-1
CASSFIGNRGNEQFF
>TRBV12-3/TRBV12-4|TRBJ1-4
CASTRRTGGEKLFF
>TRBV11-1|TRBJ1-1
CASSQGGPMNTEAFF
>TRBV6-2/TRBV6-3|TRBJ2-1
CASSYLRQNEQFF
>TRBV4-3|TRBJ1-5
CASSQDPGNMNNQPQHF
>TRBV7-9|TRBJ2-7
CASSKYTPGGPPYEQYF
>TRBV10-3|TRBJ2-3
CATPGGTSGALPTDTQYF
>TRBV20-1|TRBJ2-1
CSASPRGSYNEQFF
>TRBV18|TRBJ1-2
CASLPGDGYTF
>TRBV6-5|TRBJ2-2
CASSYSFSTGELFF
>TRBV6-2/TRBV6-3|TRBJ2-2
CASSWLALAGTGELFF
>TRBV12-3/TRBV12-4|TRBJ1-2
CASKLQAGGYTF
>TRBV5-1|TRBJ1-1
CASSLGQGSTEAFF